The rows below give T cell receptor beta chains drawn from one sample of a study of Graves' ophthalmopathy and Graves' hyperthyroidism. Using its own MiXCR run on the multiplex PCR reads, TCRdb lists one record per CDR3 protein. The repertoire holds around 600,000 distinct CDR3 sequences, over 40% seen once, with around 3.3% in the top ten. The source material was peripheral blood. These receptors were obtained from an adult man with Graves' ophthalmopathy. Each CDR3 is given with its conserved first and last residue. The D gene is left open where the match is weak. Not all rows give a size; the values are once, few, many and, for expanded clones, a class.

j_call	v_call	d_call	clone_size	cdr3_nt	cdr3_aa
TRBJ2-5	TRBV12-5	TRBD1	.	TGTGCCAGTGGAACCTCGACAGGGGCCCAAGAGACCCAGTACTTC	CASGTSTGAQETQYF
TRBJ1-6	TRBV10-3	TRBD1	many	TGTGCCATCAGTGACCTGGGACAGGGCCTTAATTCACCCCTCCACTTT	CAISDLGQGLNSPLHF
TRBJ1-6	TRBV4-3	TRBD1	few	TGCGCCAGCAGCCAGGGGACAGGCGGGACCTCCCCCCTCCACTTT	CASSQGTGGTSPLHF
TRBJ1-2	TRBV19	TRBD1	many	TGTGCCAGCTACGGACAGGTCTATGGCTACACCTTC	CASYGQVYGYTF
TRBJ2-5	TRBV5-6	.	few	TGTGCCAGCAGCCCGCGGTGGGAGAGATTACAAGAGACCCAGTACTTC	CASSPRWERLQETQYF
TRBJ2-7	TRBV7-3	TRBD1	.	TGTGCCAGCAGCTCGGACAGGGTCTACTACGAGCAGTACTTC	CASSSDRVYYEQYF
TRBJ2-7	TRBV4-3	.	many	TGCGCCAGCAGCCAGCAGGGCCACTACGAGCAGTACTTC	CASSQQGHYEQYF
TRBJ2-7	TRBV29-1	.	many	TGCAGCGTTGCCCACCCTGAGACTGGGAGCTCCTACGAGCAGTACTTC	CSVAHPETGSSYEQYF
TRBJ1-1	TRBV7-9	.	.	TGTGCCAGCAGCCTGTGGGGCAGAGCTTTCTTT	CASSLWGRAFF
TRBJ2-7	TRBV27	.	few	TGTGCCAGCAGTTCATACCAAACAGGGACCGAGCAGTACTTC	CASSSYQTGTEQYF
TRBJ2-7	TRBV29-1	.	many	TGCAGTGCAGGGGAGAAAGAGCAGTACTTC	CSAGEKEQYF
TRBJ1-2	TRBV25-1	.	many	TGTGCCAGCAGTACGTTTAGGGACGCCAACTATGGCTACACCTTC	CASSTFRDANYGYTF
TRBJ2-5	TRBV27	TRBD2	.	TGTGCCAGCGGTTTACTAGCGGCTCAAGAGACCCAGTACTTC	CASGLLAAQETQYF
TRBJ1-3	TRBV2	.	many	TGTGCCAGCAGTGTTTCACAGAACTCTGGAAACACCATATATTTT	CASSVSQNSGNTIYF
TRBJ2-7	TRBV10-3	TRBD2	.	TGTGCCATCAGTGATAGGAGGGGCTTGGTAGCGGGAGTATACGAGCAGTACTTC	CAISDRRGLVAGVYEQYF
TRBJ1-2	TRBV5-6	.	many	TGTGCCAGCAGCTTGATAGTTGGGACACCCTATGGCTACACCTTC	CASSLIVGTPYGYTF
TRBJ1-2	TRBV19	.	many	TGTGCCAGTAGTTCGATTCCACCCTATGGCTACACCTTC	CASSSIPPYGYTF
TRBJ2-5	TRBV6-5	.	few	TGTGCCAGCAGTGGGTGGGCAGGGTCAGAGACCCAGTACTTC	CASSGWAGSETQYF
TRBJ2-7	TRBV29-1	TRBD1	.	TGCAGCGGGGGACAGGTAGCCTACGAGCAGTACTTC	CSGGQVAYEQYF
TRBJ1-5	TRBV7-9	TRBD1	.	TGTGCCAGCACCAATACAGGGGGCAATCAGCCCCAGCATTTT	CASTNTGGNQPQHF
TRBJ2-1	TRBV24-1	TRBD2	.	TGTGCCACCAGTGATCCGCGGGAGTCCTACAATGAGCAGTTCTTC	CATSDPRESYNEQFF
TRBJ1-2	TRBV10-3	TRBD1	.	TGTGCCATCAGTGAGGCACAGGGGGTCGGCTACACCTTC	CAISEAQGVGYTF
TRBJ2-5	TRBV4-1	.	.	TGCGCCAGCAGCCAAGTCCTCGGGGAAGAGGCCCAGTACTTC	CASSQVLGEEAQYF
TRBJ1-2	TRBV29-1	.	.	TGCAGCGCCCGGACTAGCGGGGGGGCGTCCACCTTC	CSARTSGGASTF